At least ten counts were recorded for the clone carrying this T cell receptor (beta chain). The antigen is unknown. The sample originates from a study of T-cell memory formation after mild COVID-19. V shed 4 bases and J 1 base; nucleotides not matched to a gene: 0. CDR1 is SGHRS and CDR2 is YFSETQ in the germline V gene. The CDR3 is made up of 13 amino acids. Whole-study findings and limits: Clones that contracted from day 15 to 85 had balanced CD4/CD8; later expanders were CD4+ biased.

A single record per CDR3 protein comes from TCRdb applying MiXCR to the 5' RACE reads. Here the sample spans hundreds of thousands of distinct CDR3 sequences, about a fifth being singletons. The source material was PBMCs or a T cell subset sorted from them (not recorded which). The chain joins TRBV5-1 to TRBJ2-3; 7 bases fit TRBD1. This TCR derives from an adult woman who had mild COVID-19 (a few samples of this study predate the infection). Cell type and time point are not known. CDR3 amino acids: CASSGTGTDTQYF. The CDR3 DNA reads TGCGCCAGCAGCGGGACAGGCACAGATACGCAGTATTTT.